The entry below describes one T cell receptor beta chain. The antigen is not known. This entry is derived from a study of blood T cells in healthy people across ages. Germline lookup yields CDR1 SGHAT and CDR2 FQNNGV. The CDR3 has 13 residues. Trimming took 3 bases from V and 7 from J; bases not matched to a gene: 2. A second about 7 to 12 cycle PCR used barcoded and J-beta primers. TCRdb reanalysed the 5' RACE reads using MiXCR and keeps one entry per CDR3 protein. Of 1.5 million or so distinct CDR3 sequences listed, around two fifths are singletons. Study-level points and caveats: Investigators treated diversity estimates from one million T cells as underestimates. Relative to aged donors, long-lived donors carried more naive CD4+ cells and displayed higher diversity.

Input material: blood. The chain links TRBV11-2 to TRBJ2-1, with 8 bases aligning to TRBD2. This clonotype originated in a young woman in good health. In DNA form, the CDR3 reads TGTGCCAGCAGCTTCTCTAGCGGGAATGAGCAGTTCTTC. As protein: CASSFSSGNEQFF.